The 16 T cell receptor beta chains below all came from one sample that was sequenced in a study of blood T cell repertoires in COVID-19. Here immunoSEQ multiplex PCR was the method, and the copy in TCRdb shows in-frame clones only, minus some. In the table there are 400,000 to 450,000 clones, around 91% of which are singletons. The sample taken for sequencing was PBMCs or T cells enriched from blood (not recorded which). Receptor source: a man aged 25 to 40 who had recovered from COVID-19.

V and J are TRBV18 and TRBJ2-3, with 9 bases that match TRBD2. CDR3 size: 19 residues. V dropped 0 bases and J dropped 1; count of bases not matched to a gene: 11. Germline V CDR1 and CDR2: KGHSH, LQKENI. CDR3 coding DNA: TGTGCCAGCTCACCACCGCTAGCGGGAAGGCGGGTAGGCACAGATACGCAGTATTTT. It encodes CASSPPLAGRRVGTDTQYF.

The genes are TRBV7-9 and TRBJ2-5; tentatively, D is TRBD1 (6 bases). V was cut by 4 bases and J by 4 bases, with 13 bases left in between. This CDR3 comprises 14 residues. Germline V gene lookup returns CDR1 SEHNR and CDR2 FQNEAQ (reference sequence). The CDR3 nucleotides read TGTGCCAGCAGCTCAGATTCCAGGGGAGAGACCCAGTACTTC. Translated: CASSSDSRGETQYF.

The V and J genes are TRBV19 and TRBJ1-1, with D perhaps TRBD1 (5 bases). V lost 7 bases and J 6 bases, leaving 15 bases between the germline ends. The V gene's germline CDR1 is LNHDA and CDR2 SQIVND (reference sequence). The CDR3 is 13 amino acids. This CDR3 reads CASTLNTGAEAFF. CDR3 nucleotides: TGTGCCAGTACCCTAAATACGGGGGCTGAAGCTTTCTTT.

The genes are TRBV7-2 and TRBJ1-2; TRBD1 is a possible D gene (5 bases). The CDR3 has 13 amino acids. Trimming removed 4 bases from V and 4 bases from J, with 10 bases in between. Germline lookup yields CDR1 SGHTA and CDR2 FQGNSA. CDR3 DNA: TGTGCCAGCAGCTGGAATACAGGCTATGGCTACACCTTC. Translated: CASSWNTGYGYTF.

V is TRBV20-1 and J is TRBJ2-2; 8 bases map to TRBD2. This CDR3 contains 16 residues. Germline assignment: CDR1 DFQATT and CDR2 SNEGSKA (reference sequence). With 3 bases clipped from V and 5 bases from J, the junction kept 11 bases outside the gene matches. CDR3 in amino acids: CSASLFVPGGTGELFF. The CDR3 coding sequence is TGCAGTGCTAGTTTATTTGTTCCGGGAGGGACCGGGGAGCTGTTTTTT.

This clone was seen a handful of times. The CDR3 DNA is TGTGCTAGTGGTTCCAGGACCAAAACCAAGACAGGGGCCTATCAGCCCCAGCATTTT. It specifies CASGSRTKTKTGAYQPQHF. The chain joins TRBV12-5 to TRBJ1-5, with 8 bases that match TRBD1. CDR3 length equals 19 residues. CDR1 is LGHNT, CDR2 FRNRAP, per germline. Trimming took 4 bases from V and 5 from J; bases not matched to a gene: 19.

The chain has TRBV28 and TRBJ2-6, with D unresolved. Trimming stripped 3 bases from V and 0 bases from J, with 6 bases between. CDR3 size: 15 residues. Germline-derived CDR1 and CDR2 are MDHEN and SYDVKM. CDR3 amino acids: CASSLGSSGANVLTF. DNA for the CDR3: TGTGCCAGCAGTTTGGGCAGCTCTGGGGCCAACGTCCTGACTTTC.

V is TRBV30 and J is TRBJ1-1; TRBD1 aligns across 7 bases. The V gene end was trimmed by 5 bases and the J gene end by 0 bases; junction bases not matched to a gene: 9. Germline CDR1 and CDR2: GTSNPN and SVGIG (reference sequence). The CDR3 sequence is 15 residues long. Here the CDR3 DNA reads TGTGCCTGGGAAGGGGGCGCGCGGTTGAACACTGAAGCTTTCTTT. Its protein product is CAWEGGARLNTEAFF. The full variable domain, completed using reference TRBV30 and TRBJ1-1, is SQTIHQWPATLVQPVGSPLSLECTVEGTSNPNLYWYRQAAGRGLQLLFYSVGIGQISSEVPQNLSASRPQDRQFILSSKKLLLSDSGFYLCAWEGGARLNTEAFFGQGTRLTVV.

The rearrangement uses TRBV7-9 and TRBJ2-1, with 8 bases lining up with TRBD2. After removal of 5 bases from V and 8 bases from J, the junction contained 11 bases not matched to a gene. The CDR3 runs to 15 residues. Germline CDR1 is SEHNR and CDR2 is FQNEAQ (reference sequence). The CDR3 loop reads CASSTRLAGFYEQFF. In DNA form, the CDR3 reads TGTGCCAGCAGCACGAGATTAGCGGGATTTTATGAGCAGTTCTTC.

A few counts support this clone. The chain recombines TRBV7-9 with TRBJ1-1; no definite D call. Germline V gene lookup returns CDR1 SEHNR and CDR2 FQNEAQ (reference sequence). V was shortened by 2 bases and J by 3 bases, with 10 bases between the two germline ends. CDR3 length equals 14 residues. CDR3 DNA sequence: TGTGCCAGCAGCTTATCAGGCTGGGACACTGAAGCTTTCTTT. It is translated as CASSLSGWDTEAFF.

The gene calls are TRBV6-5 and TRBJ1-1, with TRBD1 matching 10 bases. Germline assignment: CDR1 MNHEY and CDR2 SVGAGI. This CDR3 comprises 15 residues. Trimming at V came to 6 bases and at J to 6 bases, leaving 10 bases not matched to a gene. In DNA, the CDR3 is TGTGCCAGCAGGATCAAAGGGACAGGGGTCCCTGAAGCTTTCTTT. Its translation: CASRIKGTGVPEAFF.

The gene calls are TRBV15 and TRBJ2-3, with D possibly TRBD2 on 5 matching bases. The CDR3 runs to 14 residues. The germline CDR1 and CDR2 sequences are LNHNV and YYDKDF (reference sequence). Trimming left V 1 base short and J 11 bases short, with 16 bases between. The CDR3 sequence is CATSRALERRGQYF. The CDR3 nucleotides are TGTGCCACCAGCAGAGCCCTAGAACGACGGGGGCAGTATTTT.

V and J are TRBV9 and TRBJ1-1, with D hard to call. Germline V gives CDR1 SGDLS, CDR2 YYNGEE. V was cut by 3 bases and J by 4 bases, with 10 bases left in between. The CDR3 runs to 13 residues. In DNA, the CDR3 is TGTGCCAGCAGCGACGCAGGTATCACTGAAGCTTTCTTT. This gives the protein CASSDAGITEAFF.

The J gene is TRBJ1-2, the V gene TRBV4-1; D perhaps matches TRBD1 (6 bases). CDR1 is MGHRA and CDR2 is YSYEKL in the germline V gene. This CDR3 is 14 amino acids long. Trimming pared 0 bases from V and 4 bases from J, leaving 9 bases between. The CDR3 loop reads CASSQDGGAYGYTF. The DNA of the CDR3 is TGCGCCAGCAGCCAAGACGGGGGGGCCTATGGCTACACCTTC.

In regard to this clone: In the same sample, other DNA sequences code for this CDR3. The chain links TRBV18 to TRBJ2-7, with 9 nucleotides matching TRBD1. The germline gives CDR1 KGHSH, CDR2 LQKENI. V lost 0 bases and J lost 2; bases outside the gene matches: 2. This CDR3 spans 15 amino acids. CDR3 bases: TGTGCCAGCTCACCACCGGGACAGGGACCCTACGAGCAGTACTTC. Translation gives CASSPPGQGPYEQYF.

The chain employs TRBV5-1 and TRBJ2-5; TRBD2 aligns across 12 bases. V was clipped by 5 bases and J by 5 bases; unmatched bases: 7. In germline, CDR1 is SGHRS, CDR2 YFSETQ. The CDR3 covers 15 residues. Here the CDR3 DNA reads TGCGCCAGCAGGCTAGCGGGAGGGCCTGAGGAGACCCAGTACTTC. Its translation is CASRLAGGPEETQYF.